This entry lists 2 T cell receptor beta chains sequenced from one sample in a study of OX40 agonist ivuxolimab in advanced cancers. This table comes from immunoSEQ multiplex PCR, and its TCRdb copy is limited to in-frame clones, with some not included. The table includes 65,000 to 80,000 clones, about 89% detected once. The source was CD4+ or CD8+ T cells sorted from blood, collected in a trial of the OX40 agonist ivuxolimab. Receptor source: an adult with an advanced solid tumor such as melanoma, head and neck, liver or kidney cancer.

This chain connects TRBV7-8 to TRBJ2-1; 10 nucleotides match TRBD2. V lost 5 bases and J lost 7; bases outside the gene matches: 11. The CDR3 totals 16 residues. CDR1 and CDR2 from the germline V gene are SGHVS and FQNEAQ. The CDR3 DNA is TGTGCCAGCAGCCCTAAATTGGCTAGCGGGAGAAATGAGCAGTTCTTC. This codes for CASSPKLASGRNEQFF.

The chain employs TRBV28 and TRBJ2-2; D tentatively fits TRBD1 or TRBD2 (5 bases each). This CDR3 comprises 21 residues. The germline V and J ends were trimmed by 0 bases and 4 bases, with 27 bases remaining between them. Germline V gene sequence: CDR1 MDHEN, CDR2 SYDVKM. Here the CDR3 DNA reads TGTGCCAGCAGTTTATGGGCAGACGACAGACTCCGGACTCGAGGCACCGGGGAGCTGTTTTTT. Translating it yields CASSLWADDRLRTRGTGELFF.